This T cell receptor beta chain was documented in a study of spatial heterogeneity in lung cancer. Study-level background: TCR and UMI combinations that were unique each appeared, on average, more than ten times in raw reads. The study, taken as a whole, reports: Ubiquitous expanded tumor TCRs were observed in blood more at resection than follow-up.

Time point indicated: sample taken at primary tumor resection. Unsorted whole RNA samples from tumor, nontumor lung or frozen PBMC were sequenced. Patients with untreated early-stage non-small cell lung cancer, numbering some 72, were the donors. Each molecule of TCR cDNA was tagged with one unique molecular identifier. In TCRdb, the 5' RACE reads were re-called with MiXCR into one record per CDR3 protein. Among around 74,000 distinct CDR3 sequences listed, about 14% were seen once. The CDR3 consists of 16 residues. V dropped 5 bases and J dropped 5 bases, with 22 bases sitting between them. From germline, CDR1 is MNHEY and CDR2 SVGEGT. For this clonotype: The antigen remains undetermined.

The V and J genes are TRBV6-2 or TRBV6-3 and TRBJ2-7, with D perhaps assigned TRBD1 or TRBD2 (5 bases each). This clonotype was obtained from a male donor with early-stage non-small cell lung cancer. The sample consisted of PBMCs, taken at surgery. In DNA form, the CDR3 reads TGTGCCAGCAGTGCCGCCGGGACGTCGTTTCTCCACGAGCAGTACTTC. Translation: CASSAAGTSFLHEQYF.